These 26 T cell receptor beta chains were all obtained from the same sample, sequenced in a study of control samples from healthy donors and cancer patients. Produced via immunoSEQ multiplex PCR; TCRdb's table is partial and in-frame only. The profile shows 130,000 to 150,000 clones, about 93% of them singletons. The specimen was PBMCs. Every receptor here comes from a man between 60 and 75 years old with colorectal cancer.

CDR3 sequence reads: CAISGGMGSPLHF. The CDR3, as DNA: TGTGCCATCAGTGGGGGAATGGGTTCACCCCTCCACTTT. J is TRBJ1-6 and V is TRBV10-3; D is uncertain. The CDR3 runs 13 residues. V lost 4 bases, J lost 9 bases, and 10 bases lay in between. Germline V gene data show CDR1 as ENHRY and CDR2 as SYGVKD.

The gene calls are TRBV4-1 and TRBJ2-7; D possibly corresponds to TRBD1 (6 bases). The ends were cut back, 5 bases at V and 0 bases at J, with 11 bases in the middle. The CDR3 contains 14 residues. Germline assignment: CDR1 MGHRA and CDR2 YSYEKL. CDR3 nucleotide sequence: TGCGCCAGCAGCTCCGGACAGAGCTCCTACGAGCAGTACTTC. This sequence encodes CASSSGQSSYEQYF.

This rearrangement joins TRBV14 to TRBJ1-4, with D unresolved. Trimming pared 4 bases from V and 5 bases from J, leaving 11 bases between. Looked up from germline, CDR1 is SGHDN and CDR2 is FVKESK. This CDR3 has 14 residues. The CDR3 DNA follows: TGTGCCAGCAGCCCTCGCCAGACAAATGAAAAACTGTTTTTT. Translated, it gives CASSPRQTNEKLFF. The full variable domain, completed using reference TRBV14 and TRBJ1-4, is EAGVTQFPSHSVIEKGQTVTLRCDPISGHDNLYWYRRVMGKEIKFLLHFVKESKQDESGMPNNRFLAERTGGTYSTLKVQPAELEDSGVYFCASSPRQTNEKLFFGSGTQLSVL.

This sequence joins TRBV28 and TRBJ1-1, with D hard to call. V gave up 6 bases and J gave up 0 bases, with 17 bases separating them. Per germline, CDR1 MDHEN and CDR2 SYDVKM. This CDR3 comprises 16 residues. The CDR3 is CASRPPAGSLNTEAFF. In DNA form, the CDR3 reads TGTGCCAGCAGACCCCCCGCCGGGAGTCTGAACACTGAAGCTTTCTTT.

The chain is built from TRBV4-1 and TRBJ2-2; D is perhaps TRBD2 (6 bases). The CDR3 is 13 residues long. Germline CDR1 MGHRA, CDR2 YSYEKL. The V and J ends lost 5 bases and 4 bases respectively, with 8 bases between them. CDR3 bases: TGCGCCAGCAGCGGAGGGCCCACCGGGGAGCTGTTTTTT. Translated, it gives CASSGGPTGELFF.

This chain uses TRBV7-2 with TRBJ2-1; 9 bases align to TRBD1. The CDR3 has 16 residues. Trimming removed 5 bases from V and 5 bases from J; junction bases left unmatched: 10. CDR1 and CDR2 from the germline V gene are SGHTA and FQGNSA. The CDR3: CASSGGGTGPHNEQFF. As DNA, the CDR3 is TGTGCCAGCAGCGGGGGGGGGACAGGGCCCCACAATGAGCAGTTCTTC.

This clone came up a few times. The chain combines TRBV30 with TRBJ1-3; weak D call: TRBD1 (6 bases). The germline V gene has CDR1 GTSNPN and CDR2 SVGIG (reference sequence). This CDR3 contains 14 residues. Trimming removed 5 bases from V and 0 bases from J, with 11 bases in between. CDR3 residues: CAWGQSYSGNTIYF. The DNA for the CDR3 is TGTGCCTGGGGACAGTCATACTCTGGAAACACCATATATTTT.

The rearrangement joins TRBV19 to TRBJ2-3, with 7 bases that match TRBD1. The V gene end was trimmed by 6 bases and the J gene end by 2 bases; junction bases not matched to a gene: 8. The germline V gene encodes CDR1 LNHDA and CDR2 SQIVND (reference sequence). CDR3 length: 15 residues. DNA for the CDR3: TGTGCCAGTAGCCCCAGACAGGGTTTCACAGATACGCAGTATTTT. Its protein is CASSPRQGFTDTQYF. Full variable domain (remainder filled in from reference TRBV19 and TRBJ2-3): DGGITQSPKYLFRKEGQNVTLSCEQNLNHDAMYWYRQDPGQGLRLIYYSQIVNDFQKGDIAEGYSVSREKKESFPLTVTSAQKNPTAFYLCASSPRQGFTDTQYFGPGTRLTVL.

J is TRBJ1-1 and V is TRBV27; D unresolved. CDR1 and CDR2 (germline): MNHEY, SMNVEV (reference sequence). Trimming shortened V by 6 bases and J by 0 bases, and 17 bases separated the two germline ends. The length of the CDR3 is 16 residues. The chain's CDR3 is CASSHALTPMNTEAFF. CDR3 coding DNA: TGTGCCAGCAGCCATGCCCTAACTCCCATGAACACTGAAGCTTTCTTT.

DNA for the CDR3: TGTGCCAGCAGCACACAGGAAGACACTGAAGCTTTCTTT. Protein sequence: CASSTQEDTEAFF. The chain combines TRBV12-3 or TRBV12-4 with TRBJ1-1, with a possible D match to TRBD1 (5 bases). The CDR3 totals 13 residues. Trimming removed 6 bases at V and 3 bases at J, with 11 bases between.

The chain uses TRBV4-1 and TRBJ2-5; D possibly corresponds to TRBD2 (5 bases). This CDR3 comprises 13 residues. Germline CDR1 MGHRA, CDR2 YSYEKL. Trimming took 4 bases from V and 5 from J, leaving 11 bases between them. This chain's CDR3 is CASSRGRGETQYF. CDR3 sequence (DNA): TGCGCCAGCAGCCGCGGGCGCGGGGAGACCCAGTACTTC.

This clone has a single count. The chain recombines TRBV3-1 (or the pseudogene TRBV3-2) with TRBJ2-3, with TRBD2 matching over 7 bases. The CDR3 is 12 amino acids. Per germline, CDR1 LGHDT and CDR2 YNNKEL (reference sequence). V shed 2 bases, J shed 9 bases, and the junction held 2 bases outside the gene matches. The CDR3 here is CASSQLAETQYF. CDR3 coding DNA: TGTGCCAGCAGCCAACTAGCGGAGACGCAGTATTTT.

The rearrangement joins TRBV2 to TRBJ1-6, with TRBD1 as a possible D gene (5 bases). The germline V gene encodes CDR1 SNHLY and CDR2 FYNNEI. CDR3 size: 16 residues. With 6 bases removed from V and 4 bases from J, the gap between germline ends came to 16 bases. The chain's CDR3 is CASRLSSGGYNSPLHF. The CDR3 DNA is TGTGCCAGCAGGCTTTCTTCTGGGGGTTATAATTCACCCCTCCACTTT.

This rearrangement joins TRBV12-3 or TRBV12-4 to TRBJ1-1; perhaps TRBD1 as D (6 bases). The CDR3 runs 12 residues. Trimming shortened V by 0 bases and J by 10 bases, and 9 bases separated the two germline ends. CDR3 in amino acids: CASSLAGARAFF. Here the CDR3 DNA reads TGTGCCAGCAGTTTAGCGGGGGCGAGAGCTTTCTTT.

The genes are TRBV30 and TRBJ1-5; 8 bases agree with TRBD1. Germline loops: CDR1 GTSNPN, CDR2 SVGIG (reference sequence). The V and J ends lost 3 bases and 7 bases, in that order; junction bases with no gene match: 8. This CDR3 has 14 amino acids. CDR3 sequence: CAWRGRGHEQPQHF. DNA for the CDR3: TGTGCCTGGAGAGGCAGGGGGCATGAGCAGCCCCAGCATTTT.

The chain employs TRBV25-1 and TRBJ2-2; 12 positions agree with TRBD1. CDR3 length equals 16 residues. After removal of 6 bases from V and 3 bases from J, the junction contained 5 bases not matched to a gene. Germline V gene sequence: CDR1 MGHDK, CDR2 SYGVNS. CDR3 DNA: TGTGCCAGCAGGGAAGGGACAGGGGGCGACACCGGGGAGCTGTTTTTT. Protein product: CASREGTGGDTGELFF.

The chain joins TRBV6-5 to TRBJ2-2, with 10 bases that match TRBD1. The CDR3 covers 13 residues. Germline trimming cut 6 bases from V and 5 bases from J; bases unmatched to any gene: 0. Germline V lookup: CDR1 MNHEY, CDR2 SVGAGI. The CDR3 bases are TGTGCCAGCAGGGGACAGGGGACCGGGGAGCTGTTTTTT. Its protein is CASRGQGTGELFF.

The V call is TRBV12-5, the J call TRBJ1-1, with D possibly being TRBD1 (5 bases). The V end lost 2 bases, the J end lost 7 bases, and 8 bases lay between the germline ends. From germline, CDR1 is LGHNT and CDR2 FRNRAP. This CDR3 is 12 amino acids long. CDR3 in DNA: TGTGCTAGTGGTTTGCAGCAGGGTGAAGCTTTCTTT. Amino acids: CASGLQQGEAFF.

This clone was recorded at least ten times. The rearrangement links TRBV19 to TRBJ1-5, with D uncertain. V lost 3 bases and J lost 6, with 12 bases in between. The V gene's germline CDR1 is LNHDA and CDR2 SQIVND (reference sequence). The CDR3 runs 14 residues. The CDR3 loop reads CASSMGPRAQPQHF. In DNA, the CDR3 is TGTGCCAGTAGTATGGGCCCGAGAGCTCAGCCCCAGCATTTT.

This rearrangement joins TRBV10-3 to TRBJ2-1, with D tentatively TRBD1 or TRBD2 (5 bases each). The CDR3 sequence is 12 residues long. Germline V gives CDR1 ENHRY, CDR2 SYGVKD. V was cut by 9 bases and J by 9 bases, with 15 bases left in between. CDR3 in amino acids: CAIQASEGEQFF. The CDR3 region has the DNA TGTGCCATACAGGCGTCTGAGGGTGAGCAGTTCTTC.

The chain joins TRBV28 to TRBJ1-2, with 10 positions matching TRBD1. Germline CDR1 reads MDHEN; CDR2 reads SYDVKM. J was trimmed by 2 bases and V by 5 bases; bases with no gene match: 8. This CDR3 is 16 amino acids long. CDR3 sequence reads: CASSTGQGGSNYGYTF. The CDR3 DNA reads as TGTGCCAGCAGTACCGGACAGGGGGGATCCAACTATGGCTACACCTTC.

The chain has TRBV19 and TRBJ1-2; 8 positions match TRBD1. V trimming: 3 bases; J trimming: 4 bases; junction bases outside the gene matches: 4. This CDR3 comprises 14 residues. Germline loops: CDR1 LNHDA, CDR2 SQIVND (reference sequence). As DNA, the CDR3 is TGTGCCAGTAGTATTCCCGGACAGGGCTATGGCTACACCTTC. It codes for CASSIPGQGYGYTF.

This clone appeared a single time. The chain carries TRBV13 and TRBJ2-5; 9 bases match TRBD1. The germline CDR1 and CDR2 sequences are PRHDT and FYEKMQ (reference sequence). V lost 6 bases, J lost 5 bases, and 4 bases stayed unmatched. The CDR3 extends over 13 amino acids. CDR3 DNA sequence: TGTGCCAGCAGACAGGGGGCAGGGGAGACCCAGTACTTC. It is translated as CASRQGAGETQYF. Filled out from reference TRBV13 and TRBJ2-5, the complete variable domain reads AAGVIQSPRHLIKEKRETATLKCYPIPRHDTVYWYQQGPGQDPQFLISFYEKMQSDKGSIPDRFSAQQFSDYHSELNMSSLELGDSALYFCASRQGAGETQYFGPGTRLLVL.

V usage is TRBV7-2 and J usage is TRBJ1-6; D not certain. V was trimmed by 2 bases and J by 10 bases, leaving 6 bases between them. The germline gives CDR1 SGHTA, CDR2 FQGNSA. The CDR3 sequence is 12 residues long. CDR3 DNA sequence: TGTGCCAGCAGCTTATTCCAATCACCCCTCCACTTT. Amino acids: CASSLFQSPLHF.

In its sample, this clone was seen a few times. The chain links TRBV27 to TRBJ1-6; D may be TRBD1 (5 bases). This CDR3 has 15 residues. V was shortened by 0 bases and J by 15 bases, with 18 bases between the two germline ends. The germline CDR1 and CDR2 sequences are MNHEY and SMNVEV (reference sequence). DNA of the CDR3: TGTGCCAGCAGTTTATCGTCGGGATATTCAGGGCACCTCCACTTT. Encoded protein: CASSLSSGYSGHLHF.

V gene TRBV12-3 or TRBV12-4 combines with J gene TRBJ2-5; D uncertain. There are 11 residues in the CDR3. Between the trimmed V and J ends, which lost 1 base and 4 bases, there was a span of 1 base. The CDR3 here is CASSLGETQYF. The CDR3 DNA follows: TGTGCCAGCAGTTTAGGAGAGACCCAGTACTTC.